Below are 30 T cell receptor beta chains sequenced from a single sample in a study of T cells in Graves' hyperthyroidism and ophthalmopathy. Amplification targeted TCR beta CDR3 regions from RNA transcripts. HTBI primers drove first-round RT-PCR of the TCR CDR3. TCRdb redid the calling of the multiplex PCR reads with MiXCR, one entry per CDR3 protein. In the table there are about 600,000 distinct CDR3 sequences, approximately 15% of which are singletons. The sample consisted of blood. The receptor set was obtained from a middle-aged woman with Graves' ophthalmopathy.

The chain combines TRBV7-2 with TRBJ2-2; 12 nucleotides align to TRBD2. V was pared by 1 base and J by 4 bases, with 7 bases of the junction left unmatched. This CDR3 is built from 18 residues. The germline gives CDR1 SGHTA, CDR2 FQGNSA. CDR3 sequence: CASSLVSSGRAGTGELFF. The CDR3 DNA reads as TGTGCCAGCAGCTTAGTCTCTAGCGGGAGGGCAGGCACCGGGGAGCTGTTTTTT.

In its sample, this clonotype was seen many times. The genes are TRBV28 and TRBJ1-2; D ambiguous. The CDR3 is 14 residues long. The V and J ends lost 3 bases and 10 bases respectively, with 18 bases between them. In germline, CDR1 is MDHEN, CDR2 SYDVKM. In DNA, the CDR3 is TGTGCCAGCAGTTTCCCACCCCCTGACGGATCCTACACCTTC. This sequence encodes CASSFPPPDGSYTF.

The rearrangement uses TRBV5-1 and TRBJ2-2; TRBD2 matches at 10 bases. The CDR3 length is 15 residues. The junction had 4 bases not matched to a gene; V was cut back by 2 bases and J by 6 bases. Germline V gene sequence: CDR1 SGHRS, CDR2 YFSETQ. The CDR3 protein is CASSLASGRAGELFF. CDR3 nucleotides: TGCGCCAGCAGCTTAGCTAGCGGGAGAGCCGGGGAGCTGTTTTTT.

In its sample, this clonotype was seen a few times. The V and J genes are TRBV7-9 and TRBJ2-1; perhaps D is TRBD1 or TRBD2 (5 bases each). V was cut by 1 base and J by 6 bases, with 13 bases left in between. Germline V gene sequence: CDR1 SEHNR, CDR2 FQNEAQ (reference sequence). The CDR3 runs 15 residues. Here the CDR3 reads CASSLVPPGGNEQFF. The CDR3 bases are TGTGCCAGCAGCTTAGTACCTCCTGGGGGCAATGAGCAGTTCTTC.

This clonotype showed up many times. This CDR3 reads CASSLQRFYEQYF. CDR3 in DNA: TGTGCCAGCAGTTTACAACGCTTCTACGAGCAGTACTTC. V gene TRBV3-1 combines with J gene TRBJ2-7; D uncertain. The CDR3 spans 13 residues. Between the trimmed V and J ends, which lost 6 bases and 3 bases, there was a span of 12 bases. Germline V CDR1 and CDR2: LGHDT, YNNKEL (reference sequence).

The gene calls are TRBV7-9 and TRBJ1-2, with D uncertain. There are 13 residues in the CDR3. CDR1 SEHNR and CDR2 FQNEAQ come from the germline V gene (reference sequence). Trimming left V 2 bases short and J 3 bases short, with 7 bases between. The CDR3 DNA follows: TGTGCCAGCAGCTTACTCCCCGACTATGGCTACACCTTC. Translation: CASSLLPDYGYTF.

The chain combines TRBV18 with TRBJ1-5; D not certain. From germline, CDR1 is KGHSH and CDR2 LQKENI. The CDR3 is made up of 14 amino acids. With 4 bases removed from V and 3 bases from J, the gap between germline ends came to 10 bases. As DNA, the CDR3 is TGTGCCAGCTCACTGGAATTCGTCAATCAGCCCCAGCATTTT. It encodes CASSLEFVNQPQHF.

The V call is TRBV6-5, the J call TRBJ2-1, with a weak D call TRBD2 (5 bases). This CDR3 has 12 residues. Germline V gene data show CDR1 as MNHEY and CDR2 as SVGAGI. Trimming removed 0 bases from V and 9 bases from J, with 6 bases in between. The CDR3 reads CASSYSGSEQFF. In nucleotides, the CDR3 is TGTGCCAGCAGTTACTCGGGGAGTGAGCAGTTCTTC.

The V and J genes are TRBV4-1 and TRBJ2-6; D might be TRBD2 (5 bases). Trimming stripped 0 bases from V and 0 bases from J, with 15 bases between. Looked up from germline, CDR1 is MGHRA and CDR2 is YSYEKL. The CDR3 is made up of 19 amino acids. CDR3 sequence: CASSQEGSFLSSGANVLTF. The CDR3, as DNA: TGCGCCAGCAGCCAAGAGGGGAGTTTCTTAAGCTCTGGGGCCAACGTCCTGACTTTC.

This clonotype was observed many times. The CDR3 loop reads CASSVGGGWNEQFF. The CDR3 nucleotides read TGTGCCAGCAGTGTCGGCGGTGGTTGGAATGAGCAGTTCTTC. V is TRBV2 and J is TRBJ2-1; the D is unclear. Germline CDR1 is SNHLY and CDR2 is FYNNEI. V was trimmed by 4 bases and J by 7 bases, leaving 14 bases between them. This CDR3 has 14 amino acids.

This clonotype was seen ten or more times. This chain uses TRBV7-3 with TRBJ2-3; 13 positions agree with TRBD2. CDR3 length: 18 amino acids. Looked up from germline, CDR1 is SGHTA and CDR2 is FQGTGA. J lost 1 base, V lost 0 bases, and 4 bases had no gene match. The CDR3 region is CASSLTPGLAGGTDTQYF. CDR3 nucleotides: TGTGCCAGCAGCTTAACGCCCGGACTAGCGGGGGGCACAGATACGCAGTATTTT.

This clonotype came up many times. The rearrangement joins TRBV27 to TRBJ1-1; D is perhaps TRBD1 (6 bases). CDR3 length: 17 residues. The ends were cut back, 6 bases at V and 11 bases at J, with 31 bases in the middle. Germline CDR1 MNHEY, CDR2 SMNVEV (reference sequence). CDR3 residues: CASRQTTLQGSGAHAFF. CDR3 bases: TGTGCCAGCAGACAAACTACGTTACAAGGGTCGGGGGCTCACGCTTTCTTT.

The chain uses TRBV5-8 and TRBJ1-5; D remains ambiguous. The CDR3 loop spans 15 amino acids. CDR1 and CDR2 from the germline V gene are SGHTS and YDEGEE. The V end was cut by 1 base, the J end by 0 bases, with 8 bases between. The CDR3 DNA sequence: TGTGCCAGCAGCTTGCTAGGGTTTAGCAATCAGCCCCAGCATTTT. It specifies CASSLLGFSNQPQHF.

The V and J genes are TRBV19 and TRBJ2-6; 10 bases are shared with TRBD1. Trimming cost V 5 bases and J 4 bases; bases outside gene matches: 11. CDR3 size: 18 residues. Per germline, CDR1 LNHDA and CDR2 SQIVND (reference sequence). The CDR3: CASSARDRGEGGANVLTF. The CDR3 DNA follows: TGTGCCAGTAGTGCCCGGGACAGGGGAGAGGGGGGGGCCAACGTCCTGACTTTC.

This clonotype was seen a handful of times. The gene calls are TRBV5-1 and TRBJ2-6, with D tentatively TRBD2 (5 bases). The CDR3 runs to 15 residues. V was clipped by 4 bases and J by 1 base, with 9 bases between them. CDR1 and CDR2 (germline): SGHRS, YFSETQ. The CDR3 here is CASSPPGSGANVLTF. The CDR3 DNA follows: TGCGCCAGCAGCCCCCCGGGGTCTGGGGCCAACGTCCTGACTTTC.

This clonotype was detected ten times or more. This sequence joins TRBV6-1 and TRBJ1-1; 10 nucleotides line up with TRBD1. The V and J ends lost 2 bases and 5 bases, in that order; junction bases with no gene match: 5. The CDR3 extends over 15 amino acids. The germline CDR1 and CDR2 sequences are MNHNS and SASEGT. The CDR3 coding sequence is TGTGCCAGCAGTGAAAGGACAGGGGGGAAGACTGAAGCTTTCTTT. Its translation is CASSERTGGKTEAFF.

There are a few counts of this clonotype. The CDR3, as DNA: TGTGCCAGCACCGTACAGGCCCCTAGGACGGAGACCCAGTACTTC. It encodes CASTVQAPRTETQYF. The chain joins TRBV2 to TRBJ2-5, with a tentative D call TRBD1 (5 bases). The V end was cut by 7 bases, the J end by 5 bases, with 20 bases between. Germline V gives CDR1 SNHLY, CDR2 FYNNEI. This CDR3 has 15 amino acids.

The chain links TRBV7-9 to TRBJ2-4, with 7 bases fitting TRBD1. There are 15 residues in the CDR3. V was clipped by 1 base and J by 3 bases; unmatched bases: 3. Germline V gene data show CDR1 as SEHNR and CDR2 as FQNEAQ (reference sequence). As DNA, the CDR3 is TGTGCCAGCAGCTTAGAAGGGGGCGGCAAAAACATTCAGTACTTC. It codes for CASSLEGGGKNIQYF.

This clonotype has a count of ten or more. The chain carries TRBV3-1 and TRBJ2-1, with TRBD2 identical over 8 bases. V lost 2 bases, J lost 4 bases, and 7 bases stayed unmatched. This CDR3 has 16 amino acids. Germline V gene data show CDR1 as LGHDT and CDR2 as YNNKEL (reference sequence). The CDR3 DNA follows: TGTGCCAGCAGCCAAATAACTAGCGGAACTTACAATGAGCAGTTCTTC. Its protein product is CASSQITSGTYNEQFF.

This clonotype was picked up many times. The chain uses TRBV20-1 and TRBJ2-5, with 13 bases matching TRBD2. Germline CDR1 is DFQATT and CDR2 is SNEGSKA (reference sequence). The CDR3 has 16 residues. With 3 bases clipped from V and 1 base from J, the junction kept 5 bases outside the gene matches. CDR3: CSASIWTSGGQETQYF. Written as DNA, the CDR3 is TGCAGTGCTAGTATTTGGACTAGCGGGGGCCAAGAGACCCAGTACTTC.

The chain is built from TRBV10-3 and TRBJ2-1, with D unclear. This CDR3 has 12 amino acids. Germline-derived CDR1 and CDR2 are ENHRY and SYGVKD. Trimming stripped 4 bases from V and 12 bases from J, with 13 bases between. The DNA of the CDR3 is TGTGCCATCAGTGTCTCGGAAGATAGGCAGTTCTTC. Protein product: CAISVSEDRQFF.

The CDR3 sequence is CSASGQGTFYEQYF. The CDR3 bases are TGCAGTGCCAGTGGACAGGGAACCTTCTACGAGCAGTACTTC. V gene TRBV20-1 combines with J gene TRBJ2-7; 8 bases agree with TRBD1. Germline CDR1 is DFQATT and CDR2 is SNEGSKA (reference sequence). The CDR3 has 14 residues. Trimming cost V 6 bases and J 3 bases; bases outside gene matches: 10.

In DNA, the CDR3 is TGTGCCAGCAGCGAAGTGGGGTCCGGCGACGAGCAGTACTTC. It translates to CASSEVGSGDEQYF. This chain joins TRBV3-1 and TRBJ2-7; D ambiguous. Looked up from germline, CDR1 is LGHDT and CDR2 is YNNKEL (reference sequence). This CDR3 is built from 14 residues. Trimming took off 5 bases at V and 5 bases at J, with 16 bases between the two ends.

This clonotype was observed at least ten times. V and J are TRBV20-1 and TRBJ1-5; a possible D gene is TRBD1 (5 bases). The CDR3 is 16 amino acids. Germline V gene lookup returns CDR1 DFQATT and CDR2 SNEGSKA (reference sequence). The V end lost 6 bases, the J end lost 0 bases, and 18 bases lay between the germline ends. Here the CDR3 reads CSASAGVRTSNQPQHF. The DNA of the CDR3 is TGCAGTGCCTCCGCGGGGGTTCGAACTAGCAATCAGCCCCAGCATTTT.

This clonotype was seen a handful of times. The V and J genes are TRBV20-1 and TRBJ1-1; D uncertain. Trimming took off 0 bases at V and 10 bases at J, with 9 bases between the two ends. The CDR3 spans 11 residues. The germline CDR1 and CDR2 sequences are DFQATT and SNEGSKA (reference sequence). The CDR3 loop reads CSARETFGAFF. The CDR3, as DNA: TGCAGTGCTAGAGAAACTTTTGGAGCTTTCTTT.

This clonotype has only a few counts. The chain is built from TRBV10-2 and TRBJ1-5; 9 positions agree with TRBD1. The CDR3 contains 15 residues. Germline assignment: CDR1 WSHSY and CDR2 SAAADI. The V gene end was trimmed by 2 bases and the J gene end by 6 bases; junction bases not matched to a gene: 5. The CDR3: CASSETGGVGQPQHF. The DNA of the CDR3 is TGCGCCAGCAGTGAGACAGGGGGCGTTGGTCAGCCCCAGCATTTT.

This clonotype appeared many times. The rearrangement uses TRBV6-1 and TRBJ1-1, with D hard to call. The CDR3 contains 14 residues. V lost 6 bases to trimming and J lost 2 bases, with 13 bases between them. Germline values: CDR1 MNHNS, CDR2 SASEGT. The CDR3 loop reads CASSLRGSNTEAFF. In DNA, the CDR3 is TGTGCCAGCAGCCTGAGAGGCTCAAACACTGAAGCTTTCTTT.

This clonotype came up a few times. The chain links TRBV5-1 to TRBJ2-7, with TRBD2 matching 11 bases. CDR1 is SGHRS and CDR2 is YFSETQ in the germline V gene. With 0 bases clipped from V and 7 bases from J, the junction kept 12 bases outside the gene matches. This CDR3 is built from 17 residues. The CDR3 sequence: CASSLEQVLAGAQEQYF. CDR3 nucleotide sequence: TGCGCCAGCAGCTTGGAACAGGTACTAGCGGGAGCTCAGGAGCAGTACTTC.

To note about this clonotype: With a much larger clone just one base away, this may be a read error. V usage is TRBV27 and J usage is TRBJ2-1, with 9 bases that match TRBD2. The germline V gene encodes CDR1 MNHEY and CDR2 SMNVEV (reference sequence). The CDR3 sequence is 16 residues long. The CDR3 sequence: CASSLIRASGKNGQFF. The DNA of the CDR3 is TGTGCCAGCAGTTTAATTCGGGCTAGCGGGAAAAATGGGCAGTTCTTC.

A few counts support this clonotype. DNA of the CDR3: TGTGCCAGCAGTAGAACGGACATCTCCTACGAGCAGTACTTC. Translation gives CASSRTDISYEQYF. The chain has TRBV6-1 and TRBJ2-7, with a tentative D call TRBD1 (5 bases). CDR1 and CDR2 (germline): MNHNS, SASEGT. CDR3 length: 14 amino acids. Trimming stripped 5 bases from V and 0 bases from J, with 11 bases between.